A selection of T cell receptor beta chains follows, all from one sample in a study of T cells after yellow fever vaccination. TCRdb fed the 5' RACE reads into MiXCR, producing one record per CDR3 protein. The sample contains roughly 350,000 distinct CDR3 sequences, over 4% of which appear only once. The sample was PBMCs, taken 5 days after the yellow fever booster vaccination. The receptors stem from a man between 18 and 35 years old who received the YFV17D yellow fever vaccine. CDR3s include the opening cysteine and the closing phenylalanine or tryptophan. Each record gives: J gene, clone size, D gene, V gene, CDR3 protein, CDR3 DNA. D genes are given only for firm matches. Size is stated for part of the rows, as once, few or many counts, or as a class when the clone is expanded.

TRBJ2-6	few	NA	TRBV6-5	CASSNQVSGANVLTF	TGTGCCAGCAGTAACCAGGTCTCTGGGGCCAACGTCCTGACTTTC
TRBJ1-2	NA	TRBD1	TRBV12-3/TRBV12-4	CASRSTGGAIGYTF	TGTGCCAGCAGAAGCACAGGGGGCGCGATCGGCTACACCTTC
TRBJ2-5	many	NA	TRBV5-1	CASSGGTAPLQETQYF	TGCGCCAGCAGCGGGGGGACAGCGCCCCTACAAGAGACCCAGTACTTC
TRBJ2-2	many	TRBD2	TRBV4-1	CASSQAGGRTGELFF	TGCGCCAGCAGCCAAGCGGGGGGGCGCACCGGGGAGCTGTTTTTT
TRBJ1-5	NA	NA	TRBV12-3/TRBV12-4	CASRAGASNQPQHF	TGTGCCAGCAGGGCAGGGGCGAGCAATCAGCCCCAGCATTTT
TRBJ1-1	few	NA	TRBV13	CASSLGVNLDAHTEAFF	TGTGCCAGCAGCTTAGGCGTTAATCTGGATGCACACACTGAAGCTTTCTTT
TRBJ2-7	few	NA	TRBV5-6	CASNWNGYEQYF	TGTGCCAGCAATTGGAACGGATACGAGCAGTACTTC
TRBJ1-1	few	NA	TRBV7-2	CASTVGGGDTEAFF	TGTGCCAGCACCGTTGGGGGAGGGGACACTGAAGCTTTCTTT
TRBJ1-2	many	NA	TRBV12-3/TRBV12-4	CASSLLGYGYTF	TGTGCCAGCAGTTTATTGGGCTATGGCTACACCTTC
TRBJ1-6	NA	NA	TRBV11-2	CASSSAMGDDISPLHF	TGTGCCAGCAGCTCCGCCATGGGGGACGATATTTCACCCCTCCACTTT
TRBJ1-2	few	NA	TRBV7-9	CASRRVGYGYTF	TGTGCCAGCCGTCGGGTGGGCTATGGCTACACCTTC
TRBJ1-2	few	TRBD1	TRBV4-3	CASSQDTDRGRGVYGYTF	TGCGCCAGCAGCCAAGATACGGACAGGGGTCGGGGGGTCTATGGCTACACCTTC
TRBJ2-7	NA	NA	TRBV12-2	CASRLNKKARGLLRDEQYF	TGTGCAAGTCGCTTAAATAAGAAAGCACGGGGTTTATTGAGAGACGAGCAGTACTTC
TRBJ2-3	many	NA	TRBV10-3	CAIEASRGDDTQYF	TGTGCCATCGAAGCCTCCAGAGGGGACGATACGCAGTATTTT
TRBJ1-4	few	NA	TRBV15	CATSRRLLRDEKLFF	TGTGCCACCAGCCGACGCCTCCTCAGGGATGAAAAACTGTTTTTT
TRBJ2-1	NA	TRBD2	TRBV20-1	CSAFSLLAGGPYNEQFF	TGCAGTGCATTCTCATTGCTAGCGGGGGGGCCCTACAATGAGCAGTTCTTC
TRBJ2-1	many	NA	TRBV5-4	CASSFGGSSYNEQFF	TGTGCCAGCAGCTTCGGAGGGTCTTCCTACAATGAGCAGTTCTTC
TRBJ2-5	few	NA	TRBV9	CASSVGPDPRETQYF	TGTGCCAGCAGCGTAGGGCCAGACCCGCGGGAGACCCAGTACTTC
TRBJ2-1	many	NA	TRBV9	CASSVEGGVGSYNEQFF	TGTGCCAGCAGCGTAGAAGGGGGAGTCGGCTCCTACAATGAGCAGTTCTTC
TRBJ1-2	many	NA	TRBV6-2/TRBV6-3	CASSYSTGDNYGYTF	TGTGCCAGCAGTTACTCGACGGGGGATAACTATGGCTACACCTTC
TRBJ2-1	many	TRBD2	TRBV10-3	CAIGGETSGGNEQFF	TGTGCCATCGGAGGGGAGACTAGCGGGGGCAATGAGCAGTTCTTC
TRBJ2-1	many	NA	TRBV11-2	CASSLGSSLGEQFF	TGTGCCAGCAGCTTGGGCTCGTCGTTGGGGGAGCAGTTCTTC
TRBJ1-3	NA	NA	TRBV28	CASSLSPVSGNTIYF	TGTGCCAGCAGTTTATCCCCGGTCTCTGGAAACACCATATATTTT
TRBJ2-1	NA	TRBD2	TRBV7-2	CASSPRPGLEGFF	TGTGCCAGCAGCCCCCGGCCGGGACTAGAAGGGTTCTTC
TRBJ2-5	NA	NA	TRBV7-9	CASSLVSSGTETQYF	TGTGCCAGCAGCTTAGTTTCTTCCGGCACAGAGACCCAGTACTTC
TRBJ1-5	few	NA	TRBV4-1	CASSRGDGYSNQPQHF	TGCGCCAGCAGCCGGGGGGACGGTTATAGCAATCAGCCCCAGCATTTT
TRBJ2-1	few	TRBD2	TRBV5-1	CASKRPGLAGAEQFF	TGCGCCAGCAAAAGGCCGGGACTAGCGGGGGCCGAGCAGTTCTTC
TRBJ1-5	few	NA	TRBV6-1	CASLGHPSNQPQHF	TGTGCCAGCCTGGGACACCCTAGCAATCAGCCCCAGCATTTT
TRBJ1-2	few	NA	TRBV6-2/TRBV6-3	CASTIRAEGTYGYTF	TGTGCCAGCACCATCCGGGCAGAGGGGACCTATGGCTACACCTTC
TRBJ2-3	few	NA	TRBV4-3	CASSPGLYTDTQYF	TGCGCCAGCAGCCCAGGACTGTATACAGATACGCAGTATTTT
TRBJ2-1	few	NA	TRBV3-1	CASSRGRGEQFF	TGTGCCAGCAGCCGCGGTAGAGGGGAGCAGTTCTTC
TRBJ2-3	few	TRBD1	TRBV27	CASSLSRGGSTDTQYF	TGTGCCAGCAGTTTATCCCGAGGGGGCAGCACAGATACGCAGTATTTT
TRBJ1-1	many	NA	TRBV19	CASEGVPRPEAFF	TGTGCCAGTGAAGGGGTCCCGAGGCCTGAAGCTTTCTTT
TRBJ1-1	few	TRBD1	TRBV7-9	CASSWTGVNTEAFF	TGTGCCAGCAGCTGGACAGGGGTGAACACTGAAGCTTTCTTT